The source of this T cell receptor (beta chain) is a study of T cells in Graves' hyperthyroidism and ophthalmopathy. Study-wide results and caveats: From stable hyperthyroidism, ophthalmopathy was separated by a 13 V-J model.

From germline, CDR1 is SQVTM and CDR2 ANQGSEA. The CDR3 spans 16 residues. V was cut by 4 bases and J by 2 bases, with 17 bases left in between. It was RNA transcripts that yielded the amplified TCR beta CDR3 regions. HTBI primers were employed in a first-round RT-PCR of the TCR CDR3. MiXCR, run by TCRdb on the multiplex PCR reads, gives a single entry per CDR3 protein. The repertoire holds hundreds of thousands of distinct CDR3 sequences, with about 15% as singletons. Newly diagnosed hyperthyroidism, duration under 2 months, in patients aged 18 to 65. This clonotype was recorded at least ten times. Its specificity is unknown.

Material: blood. The sequence was collected from a woman aged 18-29 years with Graves' hyperthyroidism. V and J are TRBV29-1 and TRBJ2-2; maybe TRBD2 (6 bases). The CDR3 region is CSVASAGSGNTGELFF. CDR3 in DNA: TGCAGCGTTGCGTCCGCGGGGAGCGGCAACACCGGGGAGCTGTTTTTT.